The next 24 T cell receptor beta chains were all read from a single sample in a study of blood T cell repertoires in COVID-19. Data came from immunoSEQ multiplex PCR; TCRdb stores just in-frame clones and leaves some out. The table shows about 170,000 clones, with about nine tenths occurring only once. The specimen was peripheral blood. The receptors were gathered from a man under 40 with COVID-19, enrolled during active disease.

This clone was detected once. Here the CDR3 reads CSARGRYEQYF. Here the CDR3 DNA reads TGCAGTGCTAGGGGCCGATACGAGCAGTACTTC. The V and J genes are TRBV20-1 and TRBJ2-7, with D unresolved. The V gene's germline CDR1 is DFQATT and CDR2 SNEGSKA (reference sequence). V was cut by 3 bases and J by 4 bases, with 7 bases left in between. The CDR3 contains 11 residues.

V and J are TRBV10-3 and TRBJ2-3, with 11 bases fitting TRBD2. This CDR3 has 15 residues. Trimming at V came to 5 bases and at J to 4 bases, leaving 5 bases not matched to a gene. Germline V gene data show CDR1 as ENHRY and CDR2 as SYGVKD. CDR3 protein: CAISPGGLAADTQYF. The CDR3 DNA reads as TGTGCCATCAGTCCGGGGGGACTAGCGGCAGATACGCAGTATTTT.

Only one count was recorded for this clone. The chain recombines TRBV20-1 with TRBJ1-5; 9 nucleotides line up with TRBD1. The CDR3 contains 14 residues. Germline V CDR1 and CDR2: DFQATT, SNEGSKA (reference sequence). The J segment lost 7 bases and the V segment lost 3 bases, leaving 7 bases of the junction unmatched. The DNA for the CDR3 is TGCAGTGCTAGTTTGACAGGGGGTGCGCAGCCCCAGCATTTT. Protein sequence: CSASLTGGAQPQHF.

This clone was recorded once. The V gene is TRBV6-5, the J gene TRBJ2-7, with D maybe TRBD1 (6 bases). The CDR3 consists of 14 residues. Germline CDR1 and CDR2: MNHEY and SVGAGI. The V and J ends lost 9 bases and 0 bases respectively, with 15 bases between them. CDR3 coding DNA: TGTGCCAGTCAACAGGGCCTCCTCTCCTACGAGCAGTACTTC. This codes for CASQQGLLSYEQYF.

The sample holds one count of this clone. The chain links TRBV7-9 to TRBJ2-3; no clear D gene. V dropped 7 bases and J dropped 2 bases, with 16 bases sitting between them. Germline CDR1 SEHNR, CDR2 FQNEAQ (reference sequence). This CDR3 is 15 amino acids long. CDR3 sequence: CASTYLDVATDTQYF. The CDR3 DNA follows: TGTGCCAGCACCTACCTTGATGTAGCCACAGATACGCAGTATTTT. The variable domain in full, completed from reference TRBV7-9 and TRBJ2-3, reads DTGVSQNPRHKITKRGQNVTFRCDPISEHNRLYWYRQTLGQGPEFLTYFQNEAQLEKSRLLSDRFSAERPKGSFSTLEIQRTEQGDSAMYLCASTYLDVATDTQYFGPGTRLTVL.

V is TRBV27 and J is TRBJ2-7; D gene uncertain. V was trimmed by 5 bases and J by 0 bases, leaving 8 bases between them. This CDR3 comprises 13 residues. The germline gives CDR1 MNHEY, CDR2 SMNVEV (reference sequence). Written as DNA, the CDR3 is TGTGCCAGCAGTGCGACTTACTCCTACGAGCAGTACTTC. Encoded protein: CASSATYSYEQYF.

The chain combines TRBV12-3 or TRBV12-4 with TRBJ1-1; no clear D. The CDR3 is made up of 13 amino acids. Trimming took 3 bases from V and 7 from J, leaving 12 bases between them. The CDR3 region is CASSFRWAGEAFF. CDR3 in DNA: TGTGCCAGCAGTTTTAGGTGGGCTGGTGAAGCTTTCTTT.

The chain combines TRBV5-1 with TRBJ2-3; a weak D match, TRBD1 (6 bases). Germline lookup yields CDR1 SGHRS and CDR2 YFSETQ. Trimming cost V 0 bases and J 6 bases, with 14 bases left between them. This CDR3 is built from 15 residues. The CDR3 sequence is CASSLEGGHWDTQYF. CDR3 DNA: TGCGCCAGCAGCTTGGAAGGGGGACACTGGGATACGCAGTATTTT.

The J gene is TRBJ1-2, the V gene TRBV18, with no clear D. This CDR3 spans 13 amino acids. Trimming removed 3 bases from V and 2 bases from J, with 7 bases in between. Germline V CDR1 and CDR2: KGHSH, LQKENI. Here the CDR3 reads CASSPGANYGYTF. The CDR3 coding sequence is TGTGCCAGCTCACCGGGCGCCAACTATGGCTACACCTTC.

The chain is built from TRBV5-6 and TRBJ2-3, with a tentative D call TRBD1 (6 bases). CDR1 and CDR2 (germline): SGHDT, YYEEEE. The CDR3 has 18 residues. V was pared by 4 bases and J by 1 base, with 22 bases between. The CDR3: CASSQRTVSLGGTDTQYF. The CDR3 DNA sequence: TGTGCCAGCAGCCAGCGGACAGTTAGCCTGGGAGGCACAGATACGCAGTATTTT.

The chain has TRBV9 and TRBJ1-1; 8 nucleotides agree with TRBD1. After removal of 0 bases from V and 4 bases from J, the junction contained 8 bases not matched to a gene. CDR3 length: 16 amino acids. Germline V CDR1 and CDR2: SGDLS, YYNGEE. The CDR3 protein is CASSVGGQGVGTEAFF. The DNA of the CDR3 is TGTGCCAGCAGCGTAGGAGGACAGGGTGTCGGCACTGAAGCTTTCTTT.

The CDR3 loop reads CASSGQGNQPQHF. CDR3 DNA sequence: TGTGCCAGCAGCGGACAGGGAAATCAGCCCCAGCATTTT. This rearrangement joins TRBV7-9 to TRBJ1-5; 8 bases agree with TRBD1. This CDR3 contains 13 residues. The V gene end was trimmed by 5 bases and the J gene end by 4 bases; junction bases not matched to a gene: 1. The germline gives CDR1 SEHNR, CDR2 FQNEAQ (reference sequence).

This chain uses TRBV6-2 or TRBV6-3 with TRBJ2-7, with 8 bases that match TRBD2. The trim removed 4 bases at V and 3 bases at J, leaving 11 bases unmatched. Germline-derived CDR1 and CDR2 are MNHEY and SVGEGT. This CDR3 is built from 16 residues. The CDR3 region is CASSSPQSGGHYEQYF. The CDR3, as DNA: TGTGCCAGCAGTTCCCCCCAAAGCGGGGGACACTACGAGCAGTACTTC.

This rearrangement joins TRBV28 to TRBJ1-3; D is possibly TRBD1 (6 bases). The CDR3 contains 20 residues. Trimming removed 3 bases at V and 2 bases at J, with 26 bases between. Germline CDR1 and CDR2: MDHEN and SYDVKM. CDR3 sequence: CASSFDIFGNYRETGNTIYF. DNA for the CDR3: TGTGCCAGCAGTTTTGACATTTTTGGAAACTACAGGGAAACTGGAAACACCATATATTTT. The full variable domain, in which reference TRBV28 and TRBJ1-3 provide the parts outside the CDR3, is DVKVTQSSRYLVKRTGEKVFLECVQDMDHENMFWYRQDPGLGLRLIYFSYDVKMKEKGDIPEGYSVSREKKERFSLILESASTNQTSMYLCASSFDIFGNYRETGNTIYFGEGSWLTVV.

This chain links TRBV4-2 with TRBJ1-3; 7 nucleotides agree with TRBD1. CDR1 LGHNA and CDR2 YNFKEQ come from the germline V gene. The CDR3 totals 15 residues. Germline trimming cut 1 base from V and 3 bases from J; bases unmatched to any gene: 3. In DNA form, the CDR3 reads TGTGCCAGCAGCCAAGGGGACAGCTATGGAAACACCATATATTTT. As protein: CASSQGDSYGNTIYF.

This chain links TRBV30 with TRBJ2-5; maybe TRBD1 (6 bases). V lost 0 bases, J lost 5 bases, and 16 bases lay in between. The CDR3 length is 15 residues. The germline CDR1 and CDR2 sequences are GTSNPN and SVGIG (reference sequence). The CDR3 DNA follows: TGTGCCTGGAGTGTAGGGGCAGGGGATTTCGAGACCCAGTACTTC. Residues: CAWSVGAGDFETQYF.

The chain couples TRBV27 to TRBJ1-2; 9 bases are shared with TRBD1. V dropped 3 bases and J dropped 0; count of bases not matched to a gene: 5. In germline, CDR1 is MNHEY, CDR2 SMNVEV (reference sequence). There are 16 residues in the CDR3. The CDR3 DNA sequence: TGTGCCAGCAGTTTTACAGGGGGCCGCTCTAACTATGGCTACACCTTC. Protein: CASSFTGGRSNYGYTF.

This chain links TRBV30 with TRBJ2-1; tentative D call: TRBD2 (5 bases). The CDR3 is made up of 12 amino acids. Trimming left V 5 bases short and J 8 bases short, with 13 bases between. Germline V lookup: CDR1 GTSNPN, CDR2 SVGIG (reference sequence). The CDR3: CAWGTAVHEQFF. The CDR3 DNA sequence: TGTGCCTGGGGCACAGCGGTCCATGAGCAGTTCTTC.

This chain connects TRBV7-8 to TRBJ1-6; D uncertain. This CDR3 has 16 amino acids. V lost 2 bases and J 8 bases, leaving 16 bases between the germline ends. In germline, CDR1 is SGHVS, CDR2 FQNEAQ. CDR3 protein: CASSLRREAWDSPLHF. In nucleotides, the CDR3 is TGTGCCAGCAGCTTAAGGAGGGAAGCGTGGGATTCACCCCTCCACTTT.

The V gene is TRBV19, the J gene TRBJ2-7, with D perhaps TRBD1 (5 bases). The CDR3 length is 16 residues. Germline-derived CDR1 and CDR2 are LNHDA and SQIVND (reference sequence). V dropped 3 bases and J dropped 2 bases, with 17 bases sitting between them. This CDR3 is CASSMQGGLFTYEQYF. In DNA, the CDR3 is TGTGCCAGTAGTATGCAGGGTGGTCTGTTCACCTACGAGCAGTACTTC.

This chain connects TRBV28 to TRBJ2-7, with 15 bases matching TRBD2. From germline, CDR1 is MDHEN and CDR2 SYDVKM. The CDR3 totals 19 residues. The J segment lost 1 base and the V segment lost 7 bases, leaving 14 bases of the junction unmatched. CDR3 residues: CASIFGRTSGRALSYEQYF. The CDR3 DNA sequence: TGTGCCAGCATTTTCGGACGGACTAGCGGGAGGGCCCTTTCCTACGAGCAGTACTTC.

This clone was detected once. CDR3: CSVGQGLSPEAFF. Written as DNA, the CDR3 is TGCAGCGTGGGACAGGGTCTCAGCCCTGAAGCTTTCTTT. The chain joins TRBV29-1 to TRBJ1-1; 9 bases fit TRBD1. V shed 6 bases, J shed 6 bases, and the junction held 8 bases outside the gene matches. The CDR3 runs 13 residues. Looked up from germline, CDR1 is SQVTM and CDR2 is ANQGSEA.

J is TRBJ2-2 and V is TRBV14, with 7 bases lining up with TRBD1. Germline CDR1 SGHDN, CDR2 FVKESK. The CDR3 totals 16 residues. The J segment lost 5 bases and the V segment lost 3 bases, leaving 9 bases of the junction unmatched. DNA of the CDR3: TGTGCCAGCAGCCACTACCGGGACAGAGATACCGGGGAGCTGTTTTTT. Translating it yields CASSHYRDRDTGELFF.

This chain connects TRBV5-4 to TRBJ1-2; D is perhaps TRBD1 (6 bases). The V gene's germline CDR1 is SGHNT and CDR2 YYREEE (reference sequence). This CDR3 has 17 amino acids. Trimming removed 1 base at V and 4 bases at J, with 20 bases between. The CDR3 DNA reads as TGTGCCAGCAGCTTGTCCCGCACTCGACAGGCTGTCTATGGCTACACCTTC. Translated, it gives CASSLSRTRQAVYGYTF.